The sequence of this T cell receptor beta chain was determined in a study of cytomegalovirus exposure and HLA in healthy donors. Study in general: According to later analysis, the same platform produced the approximately 120 validation and 666 first-cohort repertoires. Findings and caveats of the study: The TCR clusters that emerged in the first cohort tended, a later analysis found, to co-occur in the roughly 120 validation repertoires.

As to this clone: What it binds is not known.

The protocol was immunoSEQ multiplex PCR, while the TCRdb copy is restricted to in-frame clones and leaves out a portion. This table holds some 330,000 clones, more than 80% found once. This CDR3 region has 14 residues. Germline CDR1 is MDHEN and CDR2 is SYDVKM. The ends were cut back, 2 bases at V and 5 bases at J, with 12 bases in the middle. Separate from the roughly 670-subject first cohort, the roughly 120-subject validation cohort was the one that the donors belonged to. Sequencing was done on a sample of PBMCs. The clonotype comes from a woman aged 18-29 years in good health and CMV-seronegative. V gene TRBV28 combines with J gene TRBJ1-1; D is unclear. The CDR3 spells CASSLREGETEAFF. In DNA form, the CDR3 reads TGTGCCAGCAGTTTAAGGGAGGGAGAGACTGAAGCTTTCTTT. The full variable domain, with the rest looked up from reference TRBV28 and TRBJ1-1, is DVKVTQSSRYLVKRTGEKVFLECVQDMDHENMFWYRQDPGLGLRLIYFSYDVKMKEKGDIPEGYSVSREKKERFSLILESASTNQTSMYLCASSLREGETEAFFGQGTRLTVV.